Shown below are 15 T cell receptor beta chains from a single sample sequenced in a study of OX40 agonist ivuxolimab in advanced cancers. Profiling relied on immunoSEQ multiplex PCR, and the TCRdb table lists in-frame clones only, not all of them. The sample shows roughly 11,000 clones, around 76% of them seen only once. The specimen comprised CD4+ or CD8+ T cells sorted from blood, sampled in a trial of the OX40 agonist ivuxolimab. These receptors all stem from an adult with an advanced solid tumor such as melanoma, head and neck, liver or kidney cancer.

The V and J genes are TRBV5-1 and TRBJ1-1; D uncertain. Trimming stripped 1 base from V and 7 bases from J, with 11 bases between. Germline lookup yields CDR1 SGHRS and CDR2 YFSETQ. The CDR3 covers 13 residues. CDR3 nucleotides: TGCGCCAGCAGCTTGCTTTTTTGGGGTGAAGCTTTCTTT. As protein: CASSLLFWGEAFF.

This chain connects TRBV27 to TRBJ2-1; TRBD1 might be the D (6 bases). The CDR3 length is 19 residues. The germline V gene has CDR1 MNHEY and CDR2 SMNVEV (reference sequence). V was clipped by 5 bases and J by 0 bases, with 23 bases between them. The CDR3 DNA sequence: TGTGCCAGCAGTCTATTCTGGGCCGGGACAATACACTCCTACAATGAGCAGTTCTTC. Its protein is CASSLFWAGTIHSYNEQFF.

The chain has TRBV29-1 and TRBJ2-1, with a possible D match to TRBD2 (5 bases). Germline V gene data show CDR1 as SQVTM and CDR2 as ANQGSEA. CDR3 length equals 12 residues. The germline V and J ends were trimmed by 3 bases and 9 bases, with 12 bases remaining between them. In DNA, the CDR3 is TGCAGCGTTGATGGCAGTCGGGGTGAGCAGTTCTTC. Translated, it gives CSVDGSRGEQFF.

The rearrangement joins TRBV27 to TRBJ2-7, with D tentatively TRBD2 (6 bases). The V end was cut by 9 bases, the J end by 3 bases, with 9 bases between. This CDR3 has 11 residues. The germline V gene encodes CDR1 MNHEY and CDR2 SMNVEV (reference sequence). The CDR3 nucleotides are TGTGCCAGTTCCGGGGGCTACGAGCAGTACTTC. This encodes CASSGGYEQYF.

The chain carries TRBV30 and TRBJ2-1, with 10 bases lining up with TRBD2. The CDR3 totals 17 residues. Germline V gene data show CDR1 as GTSNPN and CDR2 as SVGIG (reference sequence). J was trimmed by 4 bases and V by 1 base; bases with no gene match: 10. DNA for the CDR3: TGTGCCTGGAGTGGGTTGTCTAGCGGGAGAGATTACAATGAGCAGTTCTTC. Residues: CAWSGLSSGRDYNEQFF.

V usage is TRBV4-1 and J usage is TRBJ2-1; TRBD2 matches 14 bases. Germline V gives CDR1 MGHRA, CDR2 YSYEKL. Germline trimming cut 1 base from V and 7 bases from J; bases unmatched to any gene: 9. The CDR3 spans 18 residues. The CDR3 spells CASSQGGLAGAARNEQFF. CDR3 nucleotides: TGCGCCAGCAGCCAAGGGGGACTAGCGGGAGCCGCCCGAAATGAGCAGTTCTTC.

The chain uses TRBV5-1 and TRBJ2-7; D gene unclear. V gave up 4 bases and J gave up 3 bases, with 14 bases separating them. The germline V gene encodes CDR1 SGHRS and CDR2 YFSETQ. The CDR3 is 14 amino acids. CDR3 DNA sequence: TGCGCCAGCAGCGCCGGGTCCCTGGTCTACGAGCAGTACTTC. Its translation: CASSAGSLVYEQYF.

The chain carries TRBV7-8 and TRBJ2-7, with 9 bases that match TRBD1. This CDR3 comprises 14 residues. V dropped 3 bases and J dropped 4; count of bases not matched to a gene: 4. The germline CDR1 and CDR2 sequences are SGHVS and FQNEAQ. The CDR3 loop is CASSLGTGRYEQYV. CDR3 nucleotides: TGTGCCAGCAGCTTGGGGACAGGGCGGTACGAGCAGTACGTC.

The rearrangement uses TRBV13 and TRBJ2-4, with D possibly TRBD2 on 5 matching bases. The CDR3 has 15 amino acids. Trimming removed 4 bases at V and 5 bases at J, with 15 bases between. Germline values: CDR1 PRHDT, CDR2 FYEKMQ (reference sequence). The CDR3, as DNA: TGTGCCAGCAGCTCATTACTAGACGGGGAAAACATTCAGTACTTC. Its translation: CASSSLLDGENIQYF.

In its sample, this clone was seen once. V usage is TRBV7-9 and J usage is TRBJ2-7, with D tentatively TRBD1 (6 bases). Germline V CDR1 and CDR2: SEHNR, FQNEAQ (reference sequence). V lost 0 bases and J 3 bases, leaving 12 bases between the germline ends. The CDR3 has 15 residues. CDR3 DNA sequence: TGTGCCAGCAGCTTAGCGAGGACAGAGGACTACGAGCAGTACTTC. Translating gives CASSLARTEDYEQYF.

This clone appeared once. The CDR3 reads CASSYTGGDGYTF. CDR3 DNA sequence: TGTGCCAGCAGTTATACAGGGGGGGATGGCTACACCTTC. V is TRBV27 and J is TRBJ1-2, with 8 bases aligning to TRBD1. The V segment lost 4 bases and the J segment 6 bases; nucleotides outside the gene matches: 4. CDR3 length: 13 residues. Germline lookup yields CDR1 MNHEY and CDR2 SMNVEV (reference sequence).

The rearrangement links TRBV19 to TRBJ1-2; 8 positions agree with TRBD1. The CDR3 covers 13 residues. The V gene end was trimmed by 5 bases and the J gene end by 2 bases; junction bases not matched to a gene: 1. Germline CDR1 LNHDA, CDR2 SQIVND (reference sequence). CDR3: CASSRQGNYGYTF. In DNA, the CDR3 is TGTGCCAGTAGTCGACAGGGGAACTATGGCTACACCTTC.

This chain uses TRBV13 with TRBJ2-5; 11 nucleotides agree with TRBD2. Germline loops: CDR1 PRHDT, CDR2 FYEKMQ (reference sequence). Germline trimming cut 5 bases from V and 4 bases from J; bases unmatched to any gene: 9. There are 16 residues in the CDR3. The chain's CDR3 is CASSLQTSGRSETQYF. CDR3 DNA: TGTGCCAGCAGCCTACAAACTAGCGGGAGATCAGAGACCCAGTACTTC.

The chain uses TRBV11-2 and TRBJ2-7, with D perhaps TRBD2 (6 bases). Germline lookup yields CDR1 SGHAT and CDR2 FQNNGV. Trimming pared 1 base from V and 2 bases from J, leaving 9 bases between. This CDR3 has 14 residues. As DNA, the CDR3 is TGTGCCAGCAGCTTAGGTGGAGGGCCCTACGAGCAGTACTTC. This gives the protein CASSLGGGPYEQYF.

The chain is built from TRBV5-1 and TRBJ2-5; unclear D gene. Germline-derived CDR1 and CDR2 are SGHRS and YFSETQ. CDR3 length: 12 residues. V shed 1 base and J shed 5 bases, with 6 bases lying between them. CDR3 nucleotide sequence: TGCGCCAGCAGCTTGTTCGGGGAGACCCAGTACTTC. It specifies CASSLFGETQYF.